The next 23 T cell receptor beta chains were all read from a single sample in a study of shared clonotypes between healthy human individuals. TCRdb keeps only in-frame clones here, not all; method: immunoSEQ multiplex PCR. Of nearly 750,000 clones in the sample, over 55% are singletons; the top ten hold about 1.8%. Material: memory CD4+ T cells sorted from blood. Described subset: CD45RA-negative fraction. The receptors were sampled from a woman aged 25-40 years in good health.

In regard to this clone: The sample carries other DNA sequences with the same CDR3. The chain has TRBV2 and TRBJ2-7, with 7 bases lining up with TRBD1. Germline assignment: CDR1 SNHLY and CDR2 FYNNEI. CDR3 length: 12 residues. Germline trimming cut 8 bases from V and 3 bases from J; bases unmatched to any gene: 4. CDR3 sequence (DNA): TGTGCCAGCTCGGCAGGGGGCTACGAGCAGTACTTC. It is translated as CASSAGGYEQYF.

The genes are TRBV18 and TRBJ2-7, with TRBD1 as a possible D gene (6 bases). V was trimmed by 3 bases and J by 5 bases, leaving 11 bases between them. Germline CDR1 is KGHSH and CDR2 is LQKENI. The CDR3 is 13 residues long. The CDR3, as DNA: TGTGCCAGCTCACCCGAACAGGGAGACGAGCAGTACTTC. It codes for CASSPEQGDEQYF.

In DNA, the CDR3 is TGTGCCTGGAGGGGACTAGCGGGGGTCTCTGGGGCCAACGTCCTGACTTTC. This sequence encodes CAWRGLAGVSGANVLTF. The J gene is TRBJ2-6, the V gene TRBV30, with 14 positions matching TRBD2. V was clipped by 3 bases and J by 0 bases; unmatched bases: 1. This CDR3 has 17 residues. Germline assignment: CDR1 GTSNPN and CDR2 SVGIG (reference sequence).

V usage is TRBV11-2 and J usage is TRBJ2-3, with a possible D match to TRBD1 (5 bases). Deletions cut 5 bases from V and 4 bases from J, with 19 bases between. This CDR3 is built from 16 residues. Germline-derived CDR1 and CDR2 are SGHAT and FQNNGV. The CDR3 is CASSPTSGSRADTQYF. The CDR3 region has the DNA TGTGCCAGCAGCCCCACATCAGGTAGCAGGGCAGATACGCAGTATTTT.

V gene TRBV27 combines with J gene TRBJ2-3, with D perhaps given as TRBD1 or TRBD2 (5 bases each). The CDR3 consists of 14 residues. Deletions cut 4 bases from V and 6 bases from J, with 14 bases between. CDR1 is MNHEY and CDR2 is SMNVEV in the germline V gene (reference sequence). This CDR3 is CASSYVGTGDTQYF. In DNA, the CDR3 is TGTGCCAGCAGTTATGTCGGGACCGGGGATACGCAGTATTTT.

The rearrangement uses TRBV6-6 and TRBJ2-7, with D unresolved. The CDR3 contains 11 residues. CDR1 is MNHNY, CDR2 SVGAGI, per germline (reference sequence). The ends were cut back, 6 bases at V and 5 bases at J, with 8 bases in the middle. CDR3 residues: CASSRGDEQYF. CDR3 DNA sequence: TGTGCCAGCAGCCGTGGCGACGAGCAGTACTTC.

The J gene is TRBJ2-7, the V gene TRBV9, with D maybe TRBD1 (5 bases). CDR1 and CDR2 from the germline V gene are SGDLS and YYNGEE. The V gene lost 5 bases and the J gene lost 4 bases, with 10 bases spanning the gap. This CDR3 is 12 amino acids long. DNA for the CDR3: TGTGCCAGCAGTAAAGACAGTTACGAGCAGTACTTC. This sequence encodes CASSKDSYEQYF.

In this sample, this clone turned up once. The gene calls are TRBV2 and TRBJ1-3, with no clear D. The CDR3 covers 14 residues. Germline V gene data show CDR1 as SNHLY and CDR2 as FYNNEI. V was clipped by 4 bases and J by 0 bases, with 7 bases between them. CDR3: CASSAMYSGNTIYF. The CDR3 coding sequence is TGTGCCAGCAGTGCCATGTACTCTGGAAACACCATATATTTT.

This chain uses TRBV15 with TRBJ2-4; D is perhaps TRBD1 (6 bases). V was clipped by 6 bases and J by 0 bases, with 15 bases between them. The CDR3 consists of 16 residues. Germline CDR1 reads LNHNV; CDR2 reads YYDKDF (reference sequence). CDR3 loop: CATSPPQGRAKNIQYF. The CDR3 DNA is TGTGCCACCAGTCCTCCACAGGGTCGAGCCAAAAACATTCAGTACTTC.

This clone was recorded only once. This sequence joins TRBV10-3 and TRBJ2-1; D unclear. Germline loops: CDR1 ENHRY, CDR2 SYGVKD. The CDR3 is made up of 11 amino acids. With 8 bases removed from V and 6 bases from J, the gap between germline ends came to 8 bases. The DNA of the CDR3 is TGTGCCATCGGGTCACTCAATGAGCAGTTCTTC. This encodes CAIGSLNEQFF.

The chain couples TRBV6-6 to TRBJ1-1, with D uncertain. The CDR3 covers 13 residues. Germline CDR1 MNHNY, CDR2 SVGAGI (reference sequence). Between the trimmed V and J ends, which lost 2 bases and 4 bases, there was a span of 8 bases. The CDR3 DNA reads as TGTGCCAGCAGTTACCCTGGACCCACTGAAGCTTTCTTT. Amino acid sequence: CASSYPGPTEAFF.

The chain couples TRBV11-2 to TRBJ1-1; D call uncertain. V lost 1 base, J lost 3 bases, and 9 bases lay in between. From germline, CDR1 is SGHAT and CDR2 FQNNGV. The CDR3 is 14 residues long. The CDR3 region is CASSLAEADTEAFF. In DNA, the CDR3 is TGTGCCAGCAGCTTAGCTGAGGCAGACACTGAAGCTTTCTTT.

The V and J genes are TRBV11-2 and TRBJ2-3, with D possibly called TRBD1 or TRBD2 (5 bases each). Germline-derived CDR1 and CDR2 are SGHAT and FQNNGV. Trimming left V 1 base short and J 0 bases short, with 11 bases between. The CDR3 is 16 residues long. CDR3 DNA sequence: TGTGCCAGCAGCTTAGGTCAGGGACCTAGCACAGATACGCAGTATTTT. Encoded protein: CASSLGQGPSTDTQYF.

This clone was counted a few times. This rearrangement joins TRBV5-1 to TRBJ2-7; 8 bases align to TRBD1. The CDR3 consists of 14 residues. Trimming removed 4 bases from V and 0 bases from J; junction bases left unmatched: 3. Germline CDR1 and CDR2: SGHRS and YFSETQ. The CDR3 DNA reads as TGCGCCAGCAGCCGGGACAGGAGCTCCTACGAGCAGTACTTC. This gives the protein CASSRDRSSYEQYF.

CDR3 DNA: TGTGCCAGCAGACGTGGACTAGGAATCTACGAGCAGTACTTC. The encoded protein is CASRRGLGIYEQYF. J is TRBJ2-5 and V is TRBV28, with 7 bases identical to TRBD2. The last part of the DNA fits TRBJ2-7 better; the J call may be wrong. The CDR3 is made up of 14 amino acids. CDR1 is MDHEN and CDR2 is SYDVKM in the germline V gene.

This clone came up a few times. The CDR3 DNA sequence: TGTGCCAGCAGCCGGACTAGCGGGAGCATAGAGACCCAGTACTTC. Encoded protein: CASSRTSGSIETQYF. This sequence joins TRBV7-6 and TRBJ2-5; 13 bases fit TRBD2. The CDR3 covers 15 residues. Germline V gives CDR1 SGHVS, CDR2 FNYEAQ. J gave up 4 bases and V 5 bases, and 4 bases lay outside the gene matches.

This rearrangement joins TRBV28 to TRBJ1-2; D not resolved. Germline loops: CDR1 MDHEN, CDR2 SYDVKM. V was shortened by 5 bases and J by 8 bases, with 12 bases between the two germline ends. The CDR3 totals 12 residues. CDR3 sequence: CASSPTGLGYTF. CDR3 coding DNA: TGTGCCAGCAGTCCAACGGGATTGGGCTACACCTTC.

This clone showed up just once. The chain has TRBV18 and TRBJ2-2; D may be TRBD1 (5 bases). CDR1 is KGHSH and CDR2 is LQKENI in the germline V gene. This CDR3 contains 14 residues. The ends were cut back, 1 base at V and 5 bases at J, with 8 bases in the middle. CDR3: CASSPQGWTGELFF. CDR3 nucleotide sequence: TGTGCCAGCTCACCACAGGGGTGGACCGGGGAGCTGTTTTTT.

V usage is TRBV20-1 and J usage is TRBJ1-3; a weak D match, TRBD1 (5 bases). Germline values: CDR1 DFQATT, CDR2 SNEGSKA (reference sequence). The CDR3 is 11 amino acids. The CDR3 region is CGGAGGNTIYF. The CDR3 DNA follows: TGCGGGGGTGCAGGGGGAAACACCATATATTTT.

The chain uses TRBV5-4 and TRBJ1-1; TRBD1 matches 7 bases. CDR3 length equals 14 residues. The V segment lost 0 bases and the J segment 2 bases; nucleotides outside the gene matches: 1. The V gene's germline CDR1 is SGHNT and CDR2 YYREEE (reference sequence). The CDR3 spells CASSLEGGNTEAFF. CDR3 in DNA: TGTGCCAGCAGCTTGGAAGGGGGCAACACTGAAGCTTTCTTT.

The V and J genes are TRBV19 and TRBJ2-3; D ambiguous. Trimming cost V 3 bases and J 2 bases, with 12 bases left between them. CDR3 length: 15 residues. Per the germline V gene, CDR1 is LNHDA and CDR2 is SQIVND (reference sequence). CDR3 in DNA: TGTGCCAGTAGTATTTTAAGCCCAGCCACAGATACGCAGTATTTT. This gives the protein CASSILSPATDTQYF.

J is TRBJ1-5 and V is TRBV11-2, with D possibly being TRBD1 (5 bases). Per germline, CDR1 SGHAT and CDR2 FQNNGV. The length of the CDR3 is 16 residues. The V and J ends lost 1 base and 7 bases respectively, with 17 bases between them. The CDR3 region is CASSLGLGQWGQPQHF. The CDR3 coding sequence is TGTGCCAGCAGCTTAGGTTTAGGACAATGGGGCCAGCCCCAGCATTTT.

The chain employs TRBV28 and TRBJ2-7; weak D call: TRBD1 (5 bases). CDR1 MDHEN and CDR2 SYDVKM come from the germline V gene. Trimming cost V 7 bases and J 0 bases, with 13 bases left between them. CDR3 length equals 14 residues. The CDR3 DNA follows: TGTGCCAGCAAAGACCGACAGTCCTCCTACGAGCAGTACTTC. Translation: CASKDRQSSYEQYF.